The clone carrying this T cell receptor beta chain was detected only once. These data come from a study of blood T cell repertoires in COVID-19. The data were produced by immunoSEQ multiplex PCR, yet TCRdb's version contains in-frame clones alone and is incomplete. Among fewer than 70,000 clones listed, less than 90% were seen once. The germline V gene has CDR1 LNHDA and CDR2 SQIVND (reference sequence). V was pared by 5 bases and J by 1 base, with 2 bases of the junction left unmatched. The CDR3 totals 14 residues. The clonotype comes from a man aged 45-65 years with active COVID-19. This chain joins TRBV19 and TRBJ2-5, with 9 bases that match TRBD2. Sequenced: peripheral blood. CDR3 sequence: CASSVSGSQETQYF. For the CDR3, the DNA is TGTGCCAGTAGTGTTAGCGGGAGCCAAGAGACCCAGTACTTC.